Here is one TCR beta chain with its context. Antigen: not known. The data stem from a study of T-cell reconstitution after alpha-beta-depleted transplantation in children. Study-level findings and limits: TCRbeta diversity was high at day 60 in some patients (a result of surviving recipient T cells and thymic progenitors). One year post-transplant, T-cell counts and diversity were largely derived from T cells produced anew. Alpha-beta T cells about two months after transplant reportedly derived from several hundred expanded graft clones.

Preparing the TCRbeta library involved the use of unique molecular identifiers. Using its own MiXCR run on the PCR reads, TCRdb lists one record per CDR3 protein. The table records over 450,000 distinct CDR3 sequences, over 9.5% of them present only once. The sequence was collected from a child aged 2 to 15 with inherited bone marrow failure, due to receive a stem cell transplant. This specimen consisted of PBMCs, obtained before TCRalphabeta/CD19-depleted stem cell transplant.

The CDR3 DNA reads TGCGCCAGCAGCTTGTGGGGGTCTGATAATTCACCCCTCCACTTT. As protein: CASSLWGSDNSPLHF. The chain is built from TRBV5-1 and TRBJ1-6, with D possibly matching TRBD1 (5 bases). V dropped 1 base and J dropped 5 bases, with 10 bases sitting between them. Germline CDR1 reads SGHRS; CDR2 reads YFSETQ. The CDR3 is made up of 15 amino acids.